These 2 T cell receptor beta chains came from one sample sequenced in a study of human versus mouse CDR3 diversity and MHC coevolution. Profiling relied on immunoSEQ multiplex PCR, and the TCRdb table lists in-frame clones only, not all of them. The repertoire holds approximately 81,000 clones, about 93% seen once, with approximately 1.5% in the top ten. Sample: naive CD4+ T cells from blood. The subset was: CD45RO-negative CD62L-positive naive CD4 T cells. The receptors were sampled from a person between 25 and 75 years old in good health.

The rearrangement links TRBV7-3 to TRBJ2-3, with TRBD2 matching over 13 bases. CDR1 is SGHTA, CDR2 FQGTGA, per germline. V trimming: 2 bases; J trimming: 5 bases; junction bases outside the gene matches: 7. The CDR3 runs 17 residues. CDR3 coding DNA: TGTGCCAGCAGCTTATTGGCGAGACTAGCGGGGGGAGATACGCAGTATTTT. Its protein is CASSLLARLAGGDTQYF.

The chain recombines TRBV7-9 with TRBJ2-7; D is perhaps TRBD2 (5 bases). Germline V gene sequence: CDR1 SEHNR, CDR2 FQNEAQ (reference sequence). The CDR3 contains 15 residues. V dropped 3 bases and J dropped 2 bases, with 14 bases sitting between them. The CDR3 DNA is TGTGCCAGCAGCTTCGAAACGGGATCCACCTACGAGCAGTACTTC. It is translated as CASSFETGSTYEQYF.